What follows is one T cell receptor beta chain and its context. Its antigen is still unknown. The data were obtained in a study of T cells in localized non-small cell lung cancer. General study findings and limits: Without multi-region sequencing, intratumor heterogeneity could not be excluded. The study detected a median approximately 57 of the top 100 tumor clones in adjacent lung. Uninvolved adjacent lung had the highest recorded T cell clonality, with tumor below it.

The assay was immunoSEQ multiplex PCR, and TCRdb's table has in-frame clones only and misses some. This table has fewer than 100,000 clones, about nine tenths appearing once. The CDR3 is 14 residues long. J gave up 2 bases and V 6 bases, and 5 bases lay outside the gene matches. CDR1 is LGHNA, CDR2 YNFKEQ, per germline. The receptor's source is a man aged 35 to 69 with stage I squamous cell lung carcinoma. V gene TRBV4-2 combines with J gene TRBJ2-7; 9 positions match TRBD1. The source material was peripheral blood, sampled before any cancer treatment. CDR3 in amino acids: CASSRDRATYEQYF. CDR3 nucleotide sequence: TGTGCCAGCAGTCGGGACAGGGCAACCTACGAGCAGTACTTC.